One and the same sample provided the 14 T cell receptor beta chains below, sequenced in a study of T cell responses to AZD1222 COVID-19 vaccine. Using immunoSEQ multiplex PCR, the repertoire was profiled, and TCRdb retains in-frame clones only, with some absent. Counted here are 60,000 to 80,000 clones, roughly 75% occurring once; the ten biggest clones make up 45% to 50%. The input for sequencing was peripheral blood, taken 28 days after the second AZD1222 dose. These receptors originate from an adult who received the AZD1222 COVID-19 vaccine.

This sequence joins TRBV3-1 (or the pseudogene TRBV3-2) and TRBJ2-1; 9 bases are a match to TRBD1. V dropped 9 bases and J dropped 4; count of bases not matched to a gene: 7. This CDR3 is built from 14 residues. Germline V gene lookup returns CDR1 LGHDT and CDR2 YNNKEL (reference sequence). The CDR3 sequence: CASEDRGAYNEQFF. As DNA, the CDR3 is TGTGCCAGTGAAGACAGGGGGGCGTACAATGAGCAGTTCTTC.

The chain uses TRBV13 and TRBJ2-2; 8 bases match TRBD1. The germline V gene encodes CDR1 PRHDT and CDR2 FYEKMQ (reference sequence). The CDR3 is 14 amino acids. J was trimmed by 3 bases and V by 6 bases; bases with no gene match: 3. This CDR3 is CASRNRGDTGELFF. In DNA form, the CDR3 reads TGTGCCAGCAGGAACAGGGGGGACACCGGGGAGCTGTTTTTT.

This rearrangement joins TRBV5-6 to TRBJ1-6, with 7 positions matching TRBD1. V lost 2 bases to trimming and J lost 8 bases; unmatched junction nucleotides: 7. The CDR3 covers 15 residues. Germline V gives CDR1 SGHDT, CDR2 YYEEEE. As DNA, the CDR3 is TGTGCCAGCAGCTTTACCGACCAGGGGGATTCACCCCTCCACTTT. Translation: CASSFTDQGDSPLHF.

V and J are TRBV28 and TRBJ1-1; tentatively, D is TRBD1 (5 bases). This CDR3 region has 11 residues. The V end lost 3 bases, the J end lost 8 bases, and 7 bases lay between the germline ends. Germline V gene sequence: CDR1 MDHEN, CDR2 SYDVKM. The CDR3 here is CASSLNREAFF. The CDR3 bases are TGTGCCAGCAGTTTGAACAGGGAAGCTTTCTTT.

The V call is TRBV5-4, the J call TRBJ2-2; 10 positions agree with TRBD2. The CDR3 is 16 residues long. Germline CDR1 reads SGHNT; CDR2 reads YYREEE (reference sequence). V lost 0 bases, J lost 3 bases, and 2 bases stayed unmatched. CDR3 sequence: CASSLEREGYTGELFF. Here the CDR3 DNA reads TGTGCCAGCAGCTTGGAGCGGGAGGGGTACACCGGGGAGCTGTTTTTT.

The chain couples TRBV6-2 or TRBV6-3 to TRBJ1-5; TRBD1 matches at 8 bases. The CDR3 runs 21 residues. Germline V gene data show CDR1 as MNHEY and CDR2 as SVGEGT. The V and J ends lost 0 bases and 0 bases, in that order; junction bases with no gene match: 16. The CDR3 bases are TGTGCCAGCAGTTACTCTCACCTCGGGACAGGCACGCGATATAGCAATCAGCCCCAGCATTTT. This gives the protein CASSYSHLGTGTRYSNQPQHF.

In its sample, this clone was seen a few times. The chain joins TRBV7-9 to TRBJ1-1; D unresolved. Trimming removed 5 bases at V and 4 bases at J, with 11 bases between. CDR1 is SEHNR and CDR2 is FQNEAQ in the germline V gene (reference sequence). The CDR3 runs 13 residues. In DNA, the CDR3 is TGTGCCAGCAGCCCGACGCCATTCACTGAAGCTTTCTTT. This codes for CASSPTPFTEAFF. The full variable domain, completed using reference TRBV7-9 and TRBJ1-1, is DTGVSQNPRHKITKRGQNVTFRCDPISEHNRLYWYRQTLGQGPEFLTYFQNEAQLEKSRLLSDRFSAERPKGSFSTLEIQRTEQGDSAMYLCASSPTPFTEAFFGQGTRLTVV.

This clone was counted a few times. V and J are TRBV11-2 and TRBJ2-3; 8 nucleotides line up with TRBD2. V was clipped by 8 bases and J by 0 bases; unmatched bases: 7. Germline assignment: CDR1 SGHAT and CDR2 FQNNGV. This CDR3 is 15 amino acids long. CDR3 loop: CASYTGGLSTDTQYF. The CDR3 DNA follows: TGTGCCAGCTACACGGGAGGGCTAAGCACAGATACGCAGTATTTT.

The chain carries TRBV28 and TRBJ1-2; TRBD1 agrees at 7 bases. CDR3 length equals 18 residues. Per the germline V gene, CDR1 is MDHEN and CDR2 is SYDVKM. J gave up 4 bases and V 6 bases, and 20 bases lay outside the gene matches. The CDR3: CASSPVIETGTSPYGYTF. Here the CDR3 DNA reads TGTGCCAGCAGCCCGGTAATAGAGACAGGGACGTCACCCTATGGCTACACCTTC.

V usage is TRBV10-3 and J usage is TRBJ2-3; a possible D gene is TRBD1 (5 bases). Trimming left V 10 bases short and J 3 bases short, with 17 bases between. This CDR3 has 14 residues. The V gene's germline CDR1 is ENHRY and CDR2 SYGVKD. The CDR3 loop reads CATKARVSTDTQYF. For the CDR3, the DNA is TGTGCCACAAAAGCCAGGGTATCTACAGATACGCAGTATTTT.

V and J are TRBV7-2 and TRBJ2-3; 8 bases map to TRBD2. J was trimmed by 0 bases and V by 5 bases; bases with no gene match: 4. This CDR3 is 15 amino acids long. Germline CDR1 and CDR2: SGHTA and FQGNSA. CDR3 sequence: CASSRASGSTDTQYF. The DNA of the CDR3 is TGTGCCAGCAGCCGGGCTAGCGGGAGCACAGATACGCAGTATTTT.

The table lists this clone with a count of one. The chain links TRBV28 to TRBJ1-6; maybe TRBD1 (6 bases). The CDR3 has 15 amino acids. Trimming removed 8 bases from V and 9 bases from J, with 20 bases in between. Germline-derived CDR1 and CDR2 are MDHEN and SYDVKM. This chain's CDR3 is CASWGPGVVGSPLHF. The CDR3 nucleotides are TGTGCCAGCTGGGGGCCGGGTGTTGTAGGTTCACCCCTCCACTTT.

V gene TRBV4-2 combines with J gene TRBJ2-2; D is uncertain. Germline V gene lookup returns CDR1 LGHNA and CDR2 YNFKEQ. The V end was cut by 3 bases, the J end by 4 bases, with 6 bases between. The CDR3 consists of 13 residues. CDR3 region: CASSQGSTGELFF. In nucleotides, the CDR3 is TGTGCCAGCAGCCAGGGAAGCACCGGGGAGCTGTTTTTT.

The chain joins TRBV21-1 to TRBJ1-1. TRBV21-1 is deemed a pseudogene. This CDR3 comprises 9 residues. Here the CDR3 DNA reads TGTGCCAGCGGGGGGGGAGCTTTCTTT. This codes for CASGGGAFF.